This T cell receptor beta chain came from a study of CD8+CD57+ T cells in acquired aplastic anemia. As for the study in general: Mean DNA quantity obtained from sorted CD4+ and CD8+ cells was approximately 3 ug. Study results and caveats: The study found no significant CD8+ Simpson's diversity difference between patients and controls.

The CDR3 loop spans 12 amino acids. CDR1 and CDR2 from the germline V gene are DFQATT and SNEGSKA (reference sequence). Investigators profiled TCR beta VDJ and CDR3 from genomic DNA template. In TCRdb, the reads were re-called with MiXCR into one record per CDR3 protein. In the table there are fewer than 200,000 distinct CDR3 sequences, roughly 47% of which are singletons. A note on this clonotype: What it binds is unknown. One end of the junction does not line up with germline, which may come from a read error.

The TCR comes from a human donor in good health. V usage is TRBV20-1 and J usage is TRBJ2-5; unclear D gene. Specimen: sorted CD4+, CD8+, or CD8+CD57+ T cells (not recorded which) from PBMCs. The CDR3 nucleotides are TGCAGTGCCGCTACAGACCAAGAGGCCCAGTACTTC. Residues: CSAATDQEAQYF.